This is a list of T cell receptor beta chains from one sample in a study of a mutant IDH1 vaccine in newly diagnosed glioma. Their recognized antigens are unknown. Libraries were prepared by immunoSEQ multiplex PCR; TCRdb keeps only in-frame clonotypes and omits some of them. The sample holds about 72,000 clones, under 90% seen once. Here the sequenced sample was PBMCs, taken from a glioma patient whose treatment included an IDH1 peptide vaccine. These receptors came from a man between 18 and 29 years old with glioma. Both conserved end residues are part of each CDR3. The D gene is left open where the match is weak. Rows may omit the clone size; those that give it use once, few, many or a size class.

DNA	CDR3	D	length	J	V	size
TGCAGCGTGGCCATGAGGGCGAACACTGAAGCTTTCTTT	CSVAMRANTEAFF	-	13	TRBJ1-1	TRBV29-1	few
TGTGCCACCCAATTGGAGGTTGGCCCTTACGAGCAGTACTTC	CATQLEVGPYEQYF	-	14	TRBJ2-7	TRBV19	-
TGTGCCAGTACAGGGTCCCCTGAAGCTTTCTTT	CASTGSPEAFF	-	11	TRBJ1-1	TRBV11-2	-
TGCGCCAGCAGCTTGGGACAGAGTCGCAATCAGCCCCAGCATTTT	CASSLGQSRNQPQHF	-	15	TRBJ1-5	TRBV5-1	-
-	CASSFSPLFGAGTFF	-	15	TRBJ1-1	TRBV5-1	once
TGTGCCAGCAGCAAGCCTAGTTACAATGAGCAGTTCTTC	CASSKPSYNEQFF	-	13	TRBJ2-1	TRBV7-8	-
TGCGCCAGCAGCCAAGATCTAGCGGCACAAGAGACCCAGTACTTC	CASSQDLAAQETQYF	TRBD2	15	TRBJ2-5	TRBV4-3	-
TGTGCCTCCAGGGGCAACTCCTACGAGCAGTACTTC	CASRGNSYEQYF	-	12	TRBJ2-7	TRBV28	-
TGTGCCAGCAGCTTAGGGCAGGCGTTCAATGAGCAGTTCTTC	CASSLGQAFNEQFF	-	14	TRBJ2-1	TRBV7-8	-
TGTGCCAGCAGCCAAGATCTGGGATCGGATGGCTACACCTTC	CASSQDLGSDGYTF	-	14	TRBJ1-2	TRBV4-2	-
TGTGCCAGCTCACCACTGGGACAGGGAAACTTACACTATGGCTACACCTTC	CASSPLGQGNLHYGYTF	TRBD1	17	TRBJ1-2	TRBV18	-
TGTGCCAGTAGTATAGAGGACCTGGTCGGGGGGAATGAGCAGTTCTTC	CASSIEDLVGGNEQFF	TRBD2	16	TRBJ2-1	TRBV19	-
TGCGCCAGCAGCTTTTTCGGACAGGGACCGACCGGGGAGCTGTTTTTT	CASSFFGQGPTGELFF	TRBD1	16	TRBJ2-2	TRBV5-1	-
TGCGCCAGCAGGCCGGGCCCGGAGGGGGCAACTAATGAAAAACTGTTTTTT	CASRPGPEGATNEKLFF	-	17	TRBJ1-4	TRBV4-3	-
TGTGCCAGCAGTCGACCGGGACTAGCGGGAGTTGGAATCAAGAATGAGCAGTTCTTC	CASSRPGLAGVGIKNEQFF	TRBD2	19	TRBJ2-1	TRBV4-2	-
TGTGCCAGCAGCCAAGCGTGGGAAGCTTTCTTT	CASSQAWEAFF	-	11	TRBJ1-1	TRBV14	few
TGTGCTAGCAGTCCCGGGACGGGGAAAGAGACCCAGTACTTC	CASSPGTGKETQYF	-	14	TRBJ2-5	TRBV7-7	-
TGCGCCAGCAGCTTCAGCGGGGGGGCCAAAGGTTACACAGATACGCAGTATTTT	CASSFSGGAKGYTDTQYF	TRBD2	18	TRBJ2-3	TRBV5-1	-
TGCGCCAGCAGCCAAGAGGCGGGAGGCACCTACGAGCAGTACTTC	CASSQEAGGTYEQYF	TRBD2	15	TRBJ2-7	TRBV4-3	-
TGTGCCAGTAGTTGGACAGGGGACACCGGGGAGCTGTTTTTT	CASSWTGDTGELFF	TRBD1	14	TRBJ2-2	TRBV19	-
TGTGCCAGCAGCTTACGGCAGGGCAGGGCCGAGCAGTACTTC	CASSLRQGRAEQYF	-	14	TRBJ2-7	TRBV7-2	-
TGTGCCAGCAGCTCATCTCTAGCGGGGGTAGCCAAAAACATTCAGTACTTC	CASSSSLAGVAKNIQYF	TRBD2	17	TRBJ2-4	TRBV7-2	-
TGCGCCAGCAGCTTGTTCGTCCACACCGGGGAGCTGTTTTTT	CASSLFVHTGELFF	-	14	TRBJ2-2	TRBV5-1	-
TGTGCCAGCAGTCCTGACAGGGGAATTAATCAGCCCCAGCATTTT	CASSPDRGINQPQHF	TRBD1	15	TRBJ1-5	TRBV6-5	-
TGTGCCAGCAGTTTGACACCGGGACTAGCGCCGCGGGGCTTC	CASSLTPGLAPRGF	TRBD2	14	TRBJ2-7	TRBV28	-
TGTGCCTGGAGACCAGCGGTTGGCACAGATACGCAGTATTTT	CAWRPAVGTDTQYF	-	14	TRBJ2-3	TRBV30	-
TGTGCCAGCAGCTGGGCCCTGACAGGGGCGGACGAGCAGTACTTC	CASSWALTGADEQYF	TRBD1	15	TRBJ2-7	TRBV5-4	-
TGTGCCAGCAGCGTAGGACAGGGAGAAATAGGGCCTATAGGCTACACCTTC	CASSVGQGEIGPIGYTF	TRBD1	17	TRBJ1-2	TRBV9	-
TGTGCCAGCAGTCTCAGTCCGAACACTGAAGCTTTCTTT	CASSLSPNTEAFF	-	13	TRBJ1-1	TRBV28	-
TGTGCCAGCAGCTCTGGGACTCAACAAGAGACCCAGTACTTC	CASSSGTQQETQYF	-	14	TRBJ2-5	TRBV5-6	-
TGTGCCAGCTCACCTGGGACAGGGTATGAAAAACTGTTTTTT	CASSPGTGYEKLFF	TRBD1	14	TRBJ1-4	TRBV18	-
TGTGCCAGCAGCCTAAGGACAGGGGAAAAGGGAAAACTGTTTTTT	CASSLRTGEKGKLFF	TRBD1	15	TRBJ1-4	TRBV7-9	-
TGTGCCAGCAGCTACGGACAGGGGGCCTACAATGAGCAGTTCTTC	CASSYGQGAYNEQFF	TRBD1	15	TRBJ2-1	TRBV5-8	-
TGTGCCAGCAGCAAAGGGGGGACCGGCAATGAGCAGTTCTTC	CASSKGGTGNEQFF	-	14	TRBJ2-1	TRBV6-5	once
TGCGCCAGCAGCTTGGTCCCGGGACTAGGGACCGGGGAGCTGTTTTTT	CASSLVPGLGTGELFF	TRBD2	16	TRBJ2-2	TRBV5-1	-
TGTGCCAGCAGTTTGGGACAGGGGTTCTACGAGCAGTACTTC	CASSLGQGFYEQYF	TRBD1	14	TRBJ2-7	TRBV6-5	-
TGTGCCAGCAGCTCGGGTGCTAACTATGGCTACACCTTC	CASSSGANYGYTF	-	13	TRBJ1-2	TRBV7-3	-
TGCGCCAGCAGCTCACCACAGGGTACTAATGAAAAACTGTTTTTT	CASSSPQGTNEKLFF	-	15	TRBJ1-4	TRBV5-1	-
TGCGCCAGCAGCCAAATCTCCCCTCCAGCGGTCGGTTACAATGAGCAGTTCTTC	CASSQISPPAVGYNEQFF	-	18	TRBJ2-1	TRBV4-3	once
TGTGCCAGCAGCCGACTTCCAGATACGCAGTATTTT	CASSRLPDTQYF	-	12	TRBJ2-3	TRBV5-5	-
TGTGCCAGCAGCTCTAGGAGGAACACTGAAGCTTTCTTT	CASSSRRNTEAFF	-	13	TRBJ1-1	TRBV7-9	few
TGTGCCAGCTCACCGTATACACAGGGAGCCGGGGGCTACACCTTC	CASSPYTQGAGGYTF	-	15	TRBJ1-2	TRBV18	-
TGCGCCAGCAGCCAAGATCGGACAGGATTTTACTACGAGCAGTACTTC	CASSQDRTGFYYEQYF	TRBD1	16	TRBJ2-7	TRBV4-3	once
TGTGCCAGCAGTGATCGCGGACAGATTGAGTACGAGCAGTACTTC	CASSDRGQIEYEQYF	-	15	TRBJ2-7	TRBV2	-
TGTGCCAGCAGCTCCCGGCCACAGGGTACCTACGAGCAGTACTTC	CASSSRPQGTYEQYF	-	15	TRBJ2-7	TRBV7-8	-
TGCGCCAGCAGCCAAGAACATTCTTACTATGGCTACACCTTC	CASSQEHSYYGYTF	-	14	TRBJ1-2	TRBV4-1	-
TGTGCCAGCAGCGTAGAGGGAGCGGAGAACACTGAAGCTTTCTTT	CASSVEGAENTEAFF	-	15	TRBJ1-1	TRBV9	medium-sized
TGCGCCAGCAGCACGAACAGGGGGTACGAGCAGTACTTC	CASSTNRGYEQYF	TRBD1	13	TRBJ2-7	TRBV5-1	-
TGTGCCAGCTCACCGGTTGGACAGGACTTCTATGGCTACACCTTC	CASSPVGQDFYGYTF	TRBD1	15	TRBJ1-2	TRBV18	-
TGTGCCAGCAGCCAAGTATCGGGACAGGCCTATGGCTACACCTTC	CASSQVSGQAYGYTF	TRBD1	15	TRBJ1-2	TRBV4-2	-
TGTGCCAGCAGCGAAACAGGGGTCGCTAATGAAAAACTGTTTTTT	CASSETGVANEKLFF	TRBD1	15	TRBJ1-4	TRBV9	-
TGTGCCAGCAGCTTAAGCCCGGCCAATGGCTACACCTTC	CASSLSPANGYTF	-	13	TRBJ1-2	TRBV7-2	few
TGTGCCAGCAGTTTATTGGGGGGGCGGCGGAGCTCCTACGAGCAGTACTTC	CASSLLGGRRSSYEQYF	-	17	TRBJ2-7	TRBV27	-
TGTGCCAGCAGCTTAGCTCCACATAGCACAGATACGCAGTATTTT	CASSLAPHSTDTQYF	-	15	TRBJ2-3	TRBV7-2	-
TGTGCCAGCAGGGGTGGAGCGGCGCTCGGTAGTTACGAGCAGTACTTC	CASRGGAALGSYEQYF	-	16	TRBJ2-7	TRBV11-2	-